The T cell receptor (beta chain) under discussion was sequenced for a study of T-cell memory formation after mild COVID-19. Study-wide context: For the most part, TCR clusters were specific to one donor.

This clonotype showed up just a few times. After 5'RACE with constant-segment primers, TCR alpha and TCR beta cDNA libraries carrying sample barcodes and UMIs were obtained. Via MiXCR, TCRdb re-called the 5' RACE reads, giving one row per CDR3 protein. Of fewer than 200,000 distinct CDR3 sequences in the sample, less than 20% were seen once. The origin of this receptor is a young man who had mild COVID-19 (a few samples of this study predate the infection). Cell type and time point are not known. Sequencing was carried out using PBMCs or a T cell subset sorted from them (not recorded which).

The DNA of the CDR3 is TGTGCCAGCAGCCCCCCCGCGGGGGAGGAGGGCTACACCTTC. It translates to CASSPPAGEEGYTF. This chain joins TRBV28 and TRBJ1-2; D is possibly TRBD1 (5 bases). Trimming stripped 6 bases from V and 8 bases from J, with 19 bases between. Per germline, CDR1 MDHEN and CDR2 SYDVKM. The CDR3 loop spans 14 amino acids.